The 9 T cell receptor beta chains listed next were all sequenced from one sample in a study of Tregs in tolerant kidney transplant recipients. Repertoires were generated with immunoSEQ multiplex PCR, while TCRdb's copy carries only in-frame clones and drops some. The sample holds some 80,000 clones, around 98% seen once. Sample: CD4+ T cells from blood, taken before the transplant. The receptor set was obtained from a human donor who received a combined kidney and bone marrow transplant.

The chain recombines TRBV5-1 with TRBJ1-6; the D gene is possibly TRBD1 (5 bases). V dropped 4 bases and J dropped 0 bases, with 23 bases sitting between them. The CDR3 sequence is 20 residues long. Germline CDR1 reads SGHRS; CDR2 reads YFSETQ. Here the CDR3 reads CASSVVHGGTRNSYNSPLHF. CDR3 nucleotide sequence: TGCGCCAGCAGCGTGGTGCACGGCGGGACGCGAAACTCCTATAATTCACCCCTCCACTTT.

The chain has TRBV2 and TRBJ1-6; D not certain. The CDR3 runs 13 residues. Germline V gives CDR1 SNHLY, CDR2 FYNNEI. V gave up 4 bases and J gave up 12 bases, with 13 bases separating them. CDR3 bases: TGTGCCAGCAGTGTAAGCCGGGAAATACCCCTCCACTTT. Protein product: CASSVSREIPLHF. Full variable domain (missing parts from reference TRBV2 and TRBJ1-6): EPEVTQTPSHQVTQMGQEVILRCVPISNHLYFYWYRQILGQKVEFLVSFYNNEISEKSEIFDDQFSVERPDGSNFTLKIRSTKLEDSAMYFCASSVSREIPLHFGNGTRLTVT.

The rearrangement links TRBV28 to TRBJ1-2, with 11 bases that match TRBD1. The CDR3 has 15 amino acids. CDR1 MDHEN and CDR2 SYDVKM come from the germline V gene. V gave up 8 bases and J gave up 7 bases; unmatched junction bases: 12. The CDR3 region has the DNA TGTGCCAGCTATTTTGGGACAGGGGGAATTGGTGGCTACACCTTC. Translated: CASYFGTGGIGGYTF.

The chain joins TRBV4-1 to TRBJ1-2, with 7 bases identical to TRBD1. Germline trimming cut 3 bases from V and 2 bases from J; bases unmatched to any gene: 3. The V gene's germline CDR1 is MGHRA and CDR2 YSYEKL. The CDR3 is 14 amino acids. CDR3 nucleotides: TGCGCCAGCAGCCATCCGGACAGGAACTATGGCTACACCTTC. Protein sequence: CASSHPDRNYGYTF.

The rearrangement links TRBV21-1 to TRBJ1-1. TRBV21-1 counts as a pseudogene. This CDR3 has 15 residues. The CDR3 region is CASSRRGRRNTEAFF. CDR3 in DNA: TGTGCCAGCAGCCGCCGCGGTAGGCGGAACACTGAAGCTTTCTTT.

The V gene is TRBV18, the J gene TRBJ1-2; 7 bases map to TRBD1. This CDR3 spans 15 amino acids. Looked up from germline, CDR1 is KGHSH and CDR2 is LQKENI. The V gene end was trimmed by 4 bases and the J gene end by 7 bases; junction bases not matched to a gene: 12. The CDR3 loop is CASSLDRAETSGYTF. Here the CDR3 DNA reads TGTGCCAGCTCACTTGACAGGGCCGAGACAAGTGGCTACACCTTC.

This CDR3 reads CASSFQLAGANEQFF. CDR3 DNA sequence: TGTGCCAGCAGCTTTCAACTAGCGGGGGCCAATGAGCAGTTCTTC. V usage is TRBV7-3 and J usage is TRBJ2-1; 11 bases line up with TRBD2. The CDR3 covers 15 residues. Germline V gene sequence: CDR1 SGHTA, CDR2 FQGTGA. Trimming removed 3 bases from V and 6 bases from J; junction bases left unmatched: 4.

The J gene is TRBJ2-1, the V gene TRBV28; 11 bases agree with TRBD1. The CDR3 consists of 17 residues. The V and J ends lost 2 bases and 2 bases, in that order; junction bases with no gene match: 5. Germline CDR1 reads MDHEN; CDR2 reads SYDVKM. CDR3 loop: CASSLPGQGATYNEQFF. CDR3 nucleotides: TGTGCCAGCAGTTTACCTGGACAGGGGGCGACCTACAATGAGCAGTTCTTC.

The chain uses TRBV18 and TRBJ2-3; 7 bases are shared with TRBD2. CDR1 is KGHSH and CDR2 is LQKENI in the germline V gene. V dropped 0 bases and J dropped 1; count of bases not matched to a gene: 7. This CDR3 region has 17 residues. In nucleotides, the CDR3 is TGTGCCAGCTCACCACCGTTGCGGGAGCTAGGCACAGATACGCAGTATTTT. Translated: CASSPPLRELGTDTQYF. Looking up the rest from reference TRBV18 and TRBJ2-3 gives the full variable domain: NAGVMQNPRHLVRRRGQEARLRCSPMKGHSHVYWYRQLPEEGLKFMVYLQKENIIDESGMPKERFSAEFPKEGPSILRIQQVVRGDSAAYFCASSPPLRELGTDTQYFGPGTRLTVL.